This T cell receptor (beta chain) was recovered during a study of human T cells and chemical hapten exposure (dated by TCRdb to about 2021). In terms of the full investigation: For sensitization, 2% DPC in acetone was applied to a roughly 2 cm by roughly 2 cm area of upper inner arm skin. Alopecia areata with under or over 50% scalp involvement, alopecia totalis and alopecia universalis were represented in the patient cohort, which was mostly female. Patient blood was sampled pre-sensitization (week 0) and at 2, 6 and about 24 weeks after DPC sensitization. Throughout the approximately 22-week study period, patients were also given weekly therapeutic DPC doses on the scalp. Patch testing was performed on the upper back with Finn chambers containing 0.01% DPC, and the patch tests were scored after 6 days according to International Contact Dermatitis Research Group standards. Around 30 alopecia patients provided blood for TCR sequencing at one to four time points (pre-sensitization, 2, 6 and 24 weeks). Peripheral blood TCR repertoire changes were tracked in vivo in alopecia patients during primary and secondary sensitization to the hapten diphenylcyclopropenone (DPC). The libraries were sequenced as a pool, and the TCR yield per sample differed mostly because of small variations in library volumes within the pool. Beyond this particular receptor, the publication reports: All patients had alopecia, a presumed autoimmune disease, so their immune response might differ from that of healthy individuals. Expanded TCRs formed significantly more large CDR3 similarity clusters than pre-sensitization or healthy control sets, consistent with antigen-driven responses. Repeated subsampling changed both the strength of the expansion versus patch-test correlation and the threshold at which the correlation became significant. Patch test score was positively correlated with the number of PT1 expanded TCRs, with significance at thresholds 8, 16 and 32 but not at 4. The number of TCRs above 1 in 1000 frequency did not change with DPC sensitization; there was no evidence of global repertoire structure alterations.

The meaning of the sample's time point label: pre-sensitization, week 0. The treatment or condition label, as the study defines it: therapeutic diphenylcyclopropenone sensitization with weekly scalp DPC. Blood at each patch-test visit was drawn before the patch test was applied. Patients were eligible if aged 18 to 70, diagnosed with alopecia and judged suitable for DPC therapy, and pregnant patients were excluded. Total RNA was extracted from unfractionated whole blood that had been collected in Tempus Blood RNA tubes. Libraries were prepared through RACE. Sequencing was performed on a NextSeq 500. During library preparation, unique molecular identifiers were attached to individual cDNA molecules so that TCRs could be counted in a quantitative, reproducible way. Each blood RNA sample was used to sequence both TCR alpha and TCR beta chains. As for the authors' bioinformatics: Samples had a median of around 92,000 TCRs, with a range from roughly 23,224 to 700,000. V, J and CDR3 annotation of the TCR reads was performed with the Decombinator software suite. Every sample was subsampled to the same number of TCRs (28,000) for the PS versus PT1 abundance plots. Expanded TCRs were defined as absent before sensitization and observed at least eight times at the 2-week time point. The public reads were run again by TCRdb, first through fastp at Q25 and then through MiXCR, and only productive beta chains were kept. Rows with one shared CDR3 protein collapse into an entry with the most common genes and DNA. TCRdb's processing, not the authors' own work, is the source of the V and J calls. Here the sample has 50,000 to 65,000 distinct CDR3 sequences; roughly 9.9% occur a single time. The ten largest make up around 15% of the sample.

This clonotype was seen only a few times. This clone's antigen is unknown. Base qualities are not at hand, and no much larger clone is one base apart. CDR1 and CDR2 (MNHEY, SVGAGI) derive from the germline V gene. There are 13 amino acids in the CDR3, from cysteine to phenylalanine inclusive. The kept DNA is CDR3 alone, 39 bases in frame from the first base. V was cut back by 6 bases and J by 5 bases, leaving a gap of 13 bases between them. The TCR originated in a woman aged 40 to 55 with alopecia areata. Some clones in this sample may be carry-over from other donors' samples. The rearrangement joined TRBV6-5 to TRBJ1-2; the D gene identity is not certain. The sequenced sample was whole blood, obtained in connection with sensitization to the hapten diphenylcyclopropenone (DPC). DNA sequence: TGTGCCAGCAGACCCGACATTTCTTATGGCTACACCTTC. It translates to CASRPDISYGYTF.